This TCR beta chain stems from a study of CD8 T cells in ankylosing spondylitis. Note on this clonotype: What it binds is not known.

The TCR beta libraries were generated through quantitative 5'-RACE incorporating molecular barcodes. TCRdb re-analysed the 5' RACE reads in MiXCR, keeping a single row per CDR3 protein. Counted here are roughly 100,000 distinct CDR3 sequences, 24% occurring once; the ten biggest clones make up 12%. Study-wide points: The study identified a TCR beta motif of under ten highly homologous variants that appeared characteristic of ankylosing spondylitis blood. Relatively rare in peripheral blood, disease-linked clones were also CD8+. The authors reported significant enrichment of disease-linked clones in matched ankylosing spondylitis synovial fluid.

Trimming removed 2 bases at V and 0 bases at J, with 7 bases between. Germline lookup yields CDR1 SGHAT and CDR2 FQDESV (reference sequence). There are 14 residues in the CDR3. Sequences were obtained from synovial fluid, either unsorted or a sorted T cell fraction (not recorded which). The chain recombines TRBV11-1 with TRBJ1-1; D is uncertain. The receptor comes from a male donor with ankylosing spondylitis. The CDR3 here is CASSLTQLNTEAFF. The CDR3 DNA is TGTGCCAGCAGCTTAACCCAGTTGAACACTGAAGCTTTCTTT. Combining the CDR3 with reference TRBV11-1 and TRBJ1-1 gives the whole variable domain EAEVAQSPRYKITEKSQAVAFWCDPISGHATLYWYRQILGQGPELLVQFQDESVVDDSQLPKDRFSAERLKGVDSTLKIQPAELGDSAMYLCASSLTQLNTEAFFGQGTRLTVV.